The 9 T cell receptor beta chains in this list originate from one sample, sequenced in a study of blood T cell repertoires in COVID-19. Assay used: immunoSEQ multiplex PCR; TCRdb lists only in-frame clones, some missing. The sample carries 100,000 to 150,000 clones, roughly 90% recorded once. The sample consisted of peripheral blood. The receptors here all came from a man between 65 and 80 years old with active COVID-19.

This sequence joins TRBV3-1 (or the pseudogene TRBV3-2) and TRBJ1-5; D is unclear. This CDR3 region has 14 residues. Trimming removed 4 bases from V and 9 bases from J, with 16 bases in between. The germline gives CDR1 LGHDT, CDR2 YNNKEL (reference sequence). CDR3 sequence: CASSPEPRSRPQHF. In DNA form, the CDR3 reads TGTGCCAGCAGCCCTGAGCCGCGGAGCCGGCCCCAGCATTTT.

The chain employs TRBV27 and TRBJ2-7; 7 bases match TRBD2. The germline CDR1 and CDR2 sequences are MNHEY and SMNVEV (reference sequence). The CDR3 runs 17 residues. V dropped 6 bases and J dropped 0; count of bases not matched to a gene: 14. CDR3 residues: CASSPLRGGSVSYEQYF. The CDR3 coding sequence is TGTGCCAGCAGCCCGCTCCGGGGCGGGAGCGTCTCCTACGAGCAGTACTTC.

This clone appeared once. CDR3: CASSPGLAPHYEQYF. The CDR3 DNA follows: TGTGCCAGTAGTCCAGGACTAGCGCCTCACTACGAGCAGTACTTC. The V gene is TRBV19, the J gene TRBJ2-7, with 9 bases matching TRBD2. There are 15 residues in the CDR3. The germline gives CDR1 LNHDA, CDR2 SQIVND (reference sequence). V trimming: 5 bases; J trimming: 3 bases; junction bases outside the gene matches: 8.

The chain employs TRBV7-2 and TRBJ2-7; the D gene is possibly TRBD1 (6 bases). Trimming stripped 5 bases from V and 7 bases from J, with 24 bases between. This CDR3 spans 16 amino acids. The germline gives CDR1 SGHTA, CDR2 FQGNSA. As DNA, the CDR3 is TGTGCCAGCAGCATACCCCAGCTAGCCGTGAGGGGGGAGCAGTACTTC. Translated: CASSIPQLAVRGEQYF.

The genes are TRBV18 and TRBJ1-2; no clear D. CDR3 length: 13 amino acids. The V gene lost 5 bases and the J gene lost 8 bases, with 15 bases spanning the gap. Germline CDR1 is KGHSH and CDR2 is LQKENI. CDR3 loop: CASSDQALQGYTF. The CDR3 DNA sequence: TGTGCCAGCTCAGACCAGGCCCTTCAGGGCTACACCTTC.

This clone has just a few counts. The chain carries TRBV9 and TRBJ2-7; 9 nucleotides line up with TRBD1. CDR3 length: 16 amino acids. Germline assignment: CDR1 SGDLS and CDR2 YYNGEE. The V segment lost 3 bases and the J segment 4 bases; nucleotides outside the gene matches: 11. The CDR3 nucleotides read TGTGCCAGCAGCGCGTTACCGGGACAGGGAGGATACGAGCAGTACTTC. It encodes CASSALPGQGGYEQYF.

The V gene is TRBV18, the J gene TRBJ2-3; a possible D gene is TRBD1 (5 bases). Germline V lookup: CDR1 KGHSH, CDR2 LQKENI. Trimming removed 3 bases at V and 0 bases at J, with 10 bases between. This CDR3 comprises 15 residues. The CDR3 DNA follows: TGTGCCAGCTCACCTGGGGCGGAGAGCACAGATACGCAGTATTTT. Translating it yields CASSPGAESTDTQYF.

The V call is TRBV6-5, the J call TRBJ1-6, with 8 bases aligning to TRBD1. Germline-derived CDR1 and CDR2 are MNHEY and SVGAGI. V trimming: 10 bases; J trimming: 8 bases; junction bases outside the gene matches: 7. The CDR3 is 13 residues long. In DNA, the CDR3 is TGTGCCACCCAGGGGGCTGGGGATTCACCCCTCCACTTT. It is translated as CATQGAGDSPLHF.

The rearrangement links TRBV20-1 to TRBJ1-5, with D uncertain. The CDR3 runs to 14 residues. Germline CDR1 and CDR2: DFQATT and SNEGSKA (reference sequence). V was cut by 3 bases and J by 6 bases, with 15 bases left in between. Written as DNA, the CDR3 is TGCAGTGCTAGTCCCAGCGGGCCCCTTCAGCCCCAGCATTTT. It is translated as CSASPSGPLQPQHF.